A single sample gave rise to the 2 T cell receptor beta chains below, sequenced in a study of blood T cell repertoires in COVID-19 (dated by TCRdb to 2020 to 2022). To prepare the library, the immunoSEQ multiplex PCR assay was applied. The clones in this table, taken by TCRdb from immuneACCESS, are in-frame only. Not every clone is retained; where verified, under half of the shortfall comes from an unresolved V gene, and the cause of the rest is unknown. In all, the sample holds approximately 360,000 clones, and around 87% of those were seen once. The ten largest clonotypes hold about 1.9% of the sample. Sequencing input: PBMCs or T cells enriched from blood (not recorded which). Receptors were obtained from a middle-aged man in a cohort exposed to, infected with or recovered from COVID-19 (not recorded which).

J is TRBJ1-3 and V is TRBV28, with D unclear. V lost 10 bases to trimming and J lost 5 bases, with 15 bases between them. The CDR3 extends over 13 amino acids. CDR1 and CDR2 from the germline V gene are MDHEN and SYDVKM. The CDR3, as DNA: TGTGCCACAACCGGGGAGACAAGAAACACCATATATTTT. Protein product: CATTGETRNTIYF.

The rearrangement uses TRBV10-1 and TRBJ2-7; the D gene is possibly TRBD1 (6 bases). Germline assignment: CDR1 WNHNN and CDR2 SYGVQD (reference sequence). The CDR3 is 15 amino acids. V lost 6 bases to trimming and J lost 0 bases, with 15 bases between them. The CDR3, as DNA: TGCGCCAGCAGCAAGGGGGTTGGGAGCTCCTACGAGCAGTACTTC. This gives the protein CASSKGVGSSYEQYF.